This passage covers 4 T cell receptor beta chains from one sample sequenced in a study of blood T cell repertoires in COVID-19. This table comes from immunoSEQ multiplex PCR, and its TCRdb copy is limited to in-frame clones, with some not included. The data show around 450,000 clones, around 90% seen once. The specimen sequenced was PBMCs or T cells enriched from blood (not recorded which). The receptor source for this set is a man aged 18 to 29 who had recovered from COVID-19.

The chain is built from TRBV7-2 and TRBJ1-5; D gene unclear. The V end lost 1 base, the J end lost 10 bases, and 8 bases lay between the germline ends. CDR1 is SGHTA and CDR2 is FQGNSA in the germline V gene. This CDR3 has 12 amino acids. Written as DNA, the CDR3 is TGTGCCAGCAGCTTAGTGCGGGTTCCCCAGCATTTT. Amino acid sequence: CASSLVRVPQHF.

This clone was seen only once. The rearrangement joins TRBV7-9 to TRBJ1-1; D is ambiguous. Germline loops: CDR1 SEHNR, CDR2 FQNEAQ (reference sequence). V was clipped by 5 bases and J by 1 base, with 8 bases between them. The CDR3 runs 13 residues. This CDR3 reads CASSIGKNTEAFF. DNA for the CDR3: TGTGCCAGCAGCATCGGGAAGAACACTGAAGCTTTCTTT.

The chain carries TRBV10-2 and TRBJ2-7; TRBD2 matches at 13 bases. V shed 7 bases, J shed 2 bases, and the junction held 17 bases outside the gene matches. The CDR3 length is 19 residues. The germline V gene has CDR1 WSHSY and CDR2 SAAADI. The CDR3 reads CASTMTLLAGGPRTYEQYF. The CDR3 DNA reads TGCGCCAGCACTATGACCCTACTAGCGGGAGGGCCTCGGACCTACGAGCAGTACTTC.

The chain is built from TRBV5-1 and TRBJ1-4; the D is unclear. The germline V gene has CDR1 SGHRS and CDR2 YFSETQ. This CDR3 contains 15 residues. Deletions cut 3 bases from V and 8 bases from J, with 17 bases between. For the CDR3, the DNA is TGCGCCAGCAGCTGGCAGTCGGGATCATCCGAAAAACTGTTTTTT. Translation gives CASSWQSGSSEKLFF.